Listed below are T cell receptor beta chains from one sample, sequenced in a study of blood T cell repertoires in COVID-19. Measured with immunoSEQ multiplex PCR; TCRdb has only the in-frame clones, and not every one. The profile covers roughly 130,000 clones, with more than 60% appearing a single time and roughly 13% taken by the ten largest. Sequencing was carried out using peripheral blood. These receptors all stem from a man older than 75 with acute or convalescent COVID-19. Both conserved end residues are part of each CDR3. The D gene is left open where the match is weak. Clone size is not always given. Where it is, it says once, few, many or a class for expanded clones.

j_call | clone_size | d_call | v_call | cdr3_aa | cdr3_nt
TRBJ1-2 | once | NA | TRBV2 | CASSSNIPSGGYGYTF | TGTGCCAGCAGTTCTAATATCCCCTCCGGGGGCTATGGCTACACCTTC
TRBJ2-1 | NA | NA | TRBV14 | CASSLGGAGNEQFF | TGTGCCAGCAGCCTCGGAGGGGCTGGCAATGAGCAGTTCTTC
TRBJ1-3 | NA | NA | TRBV7-9 | CASSLTGNKRNTIYF | TGTGCCAGCAGCCTTACAGGGAACAAGAGAAACACCATATATTTT
TRBJ1-1 | NA | TRBD1 | TRBV10-3 | CASRQGGTEAFF | TGTGCCAGTAGACAGGGAGGTACCGAAGCTTTCTTT
TRBJ2-5 | NA | NA | TRBV11-2 | CASSPRETQYF | TGTGCCAGCAGCCCTCGGGAGACCCAGTACTTC
TRBJ1-5 | NA | NA | TRBV6-6 | CASSHEDQPQHF | TGTGCCAGCAGCCACGAGGATCAGCCCCAGCATTTT
TRBJ2-3 | NA | TRBD2 | TRBV9 | CASSSASGGGTDTQYF | TGTGCCAGCAGCTCCGCTAGCGGGGGCGGGACAGATACGCAGTATTTT
TRBJ2-5 | NA | TRBD2 | TRBV5-4 | CASSTNSGGAQYF | TGTGCCAGCAGCACAAACTCGGGGGGGGCCCAGTACTTC
TRBJ1-4 | few | NA | TRBV5-1 | CASSTGTTDEKLFF | TGCGCCAGCAGCACGGGGACTACGGACGAAAAACTGTTTTTT
TRBJ2-2 | NA | NA | TRBV7-3 | CASSPYSDTGELFF | TGTGCCAGCAGCCCTTATTCGGACACCGGGGAGCTGTTTTTT
TRBJ1-2 | NA | NA | TRBV19 | CASSPNLLGEGYTF | TGTGCCAGTAGTCCTAACCTCCTCGGAGAGGGCTACACCTTC
TRBJ2-3 | NA | NA | TRBV7-2 | CASSWPSVQGTTDTQYF | TGTGCCAGCAGCTGGCCCAGCGTACAGGGCACCACAGATACGCAGTATTTT
TRBJ1-5 | NA | TRBD1 | TRBV4-3 | CASSLDRATGPQHF | TGCGCCAGCAGCCTCGACAGGGCCACGGGGCCCCAGCATTTT
TRBJ2-5 | NA | NA | TRBV7-8 | CASSRGLPQETQYF | TGTGCCAGCAGCCGAGGACTGCCCCAAGAGACCCAGTACTTC
TRBJ2-3 | NA | TRBD2 | TRBV28 | CASSSSGGLTDTQYF | TGTGCCAGCAGCTCTAGCGGGGGATTGACAGATACGCAGTATTTT
TRBJ2-5 | NA | NA | TRBV24-1 | CATSDFRAGYEETQYF | TGTGCCACCAGTGATTTTCGGGCAGGGTACGAAGAGACCCAGTACTTC
TRBJ1-5 | few | NA | TRBV3-1/TRBV3-2 | CASSQDLGLGQPQHF | TGTGCCAGCAGCCAAGATTTGGGGCTAGGTCAGCCCCAGCATTTT
TRBJ2-3 | NA | NA | TRBV7-2 | CASSPGQLDTQYF | TGTGCCAGCAGCCCTGGACAGCTAGATACGCAGTATTTT
TRBJ2-2 | NA | TRBD1 | TRBV30 | CAWSDRVDTGELFF | TGTGCCTGGTCGGACAGGGTGGACACCGGGGAGCTGTTTTTT
TRBJ2-7 | NA | NA | TRBV6-2/TRBV6-3 | CASSYIISYEQYF | TGTGCCAGCAGTTACATAATCTCCTACGAGCAGTACTTC
TRBJ2-7 | NA | NA | TRBV7-2 | CASSSLMTRSYEQYF | TGTGCCAGCAGCTCCTTGATGACACGCTCCTACGAGCAGTACTTC
TRBJ2-7 | NA | NA | TRBV29-1 | CSVGRSSYEQYF | TGCAGCGTTGGGCGGAGCTCCTACGAGCAGTACTTC
TRBJ1-5 | few | NA | TRBV6-2/TRBV6-3 | CASSSGTVSNQPQHF | TGTGCCAGCAGCAGCGGGACGGTTAGCAATCAGCCCCAGCATTTT
TRBJ2-7 | NA | NA | TRBV5-1 | CASSDGDSYEQYF | TGCGCCAGCAGCGACGGGGATTCCTACGAGCAGTACTTC
TRBJ1-2 | NA | NA | TRBV29-1 | CSVAFSANYGYTF | TGCAGCGTTGCGTTCAGCGCTAACTATGGCTACACCTTC
TRBJ2-5 | NA | NA | TRBV6-2/TRBV6-3 | CASSYSISGVPAQETQYF | TGTGCCAGCAGTTACTCGATTAGCGGAGTACCCGCCCAAGAGACCCAGTACTTC
TRBJ2-7 | few | NA | TRBV4-2 | CASSPDRNTYEQYF | TGTGCCAGCAGCCCAGACAGGAACACCTACGAGCAGTACTTC
TRBJ2-7 | medium-sized | TRBD1 | TRBV27 | CASSPPQGEIYEQYF | TGTGCCAGCAGTCCCCCCCAGGGGGAGATCTACGAGCAGTACTTC
TRBJ1-5 | few | NA | TRBV6-6 | CASSYRGTSNQPQHF | TGTGCCAGCAGTTATAGGGGGACCAGCAATCAGCCCCAGCATTTT
TRBJ2-5 | NA | TRBD1 | TRBV6-6 | CASSTPDRGRETQYF | TGTGCCAGCAGTACGCCAGACAGGGGGCGCGAGACCCAGTACTTC
TRBJ2-3 | NA | NA | TRBV19 | CASSPYLAGTDTQYF | TGTGCCAGTAGTCCCTACTTAGCCGGCACAGATACGCAGTATTTT
TRBJ2-7 | few | TRBD1 | TRBV19 | CANYPRDSSYEQYF | TGTGCCAACTACCCCCGGGACAGCTCCTACGAGCAGTACTTC
TRBJ2-2 | few | NA | TRBV7-8 | CASSLGGNPSGELFF | TGTGCCAGCAGCTTAGGAGGGAACCCGTCCGGGGAGCTGTTTTTT
TRBJ1-1 | NA | NA | TRBV25-1 | CASSFTGSANTEAFF | TGTGCCAGCAGTTTCACAGGGAGCGCGAACACTGAAGCTTTCTTT
TRBJ2-5 | NA | NA | TRBV4-3 | CASSPSWSHRGETQYF | TGCGCCAGCAGCCCCTCTTGGTCCCACCGGGGGGAGACCCAGTACTTC
TRBJ1-2 | NA | NA | TRBV28 | CASSLGRDSGYTF | TGTGCCAGCAGTTTAGGGAGGGATAGTGGCTACACCTTC
TRBJ2-1 | NA | TRBD2 | TRBV29-1 | CSVRTSGGLNEQFF | TGCAGCGTTAGGACTAGCGGGGGGTTGAATGAGCAGTTCTTC
TRBJ2-7 | NA | NA | TRBV19 | CASSPMEGQMADEQYF | TGTGCCAGTAGCCCTATGGAGGGACAGATGGCTGACGAGCAGTACTTC
TRBJ2-3 | NA | TRBD2 | TRBV7-9 | CASSLTAGGYTGDTQYF | TGTGCCAGCAGCCTGACAGCGGGGGGATACACTGGAGATACGCAGTATTTT